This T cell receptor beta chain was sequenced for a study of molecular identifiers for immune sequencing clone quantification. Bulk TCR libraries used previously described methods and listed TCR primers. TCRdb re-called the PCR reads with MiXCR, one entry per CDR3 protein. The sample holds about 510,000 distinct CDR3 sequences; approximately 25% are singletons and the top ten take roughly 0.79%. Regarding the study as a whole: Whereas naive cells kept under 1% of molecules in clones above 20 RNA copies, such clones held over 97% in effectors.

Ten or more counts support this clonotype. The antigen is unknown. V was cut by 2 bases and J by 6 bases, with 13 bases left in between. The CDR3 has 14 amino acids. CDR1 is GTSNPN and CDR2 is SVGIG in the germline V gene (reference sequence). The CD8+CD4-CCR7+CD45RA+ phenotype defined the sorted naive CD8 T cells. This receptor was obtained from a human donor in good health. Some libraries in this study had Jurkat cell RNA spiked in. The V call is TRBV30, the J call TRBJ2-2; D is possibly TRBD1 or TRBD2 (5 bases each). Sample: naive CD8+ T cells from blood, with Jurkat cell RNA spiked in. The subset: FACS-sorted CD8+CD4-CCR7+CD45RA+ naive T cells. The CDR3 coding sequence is TGTGCCTGGAGTCGCGAGATGGGGGCCGGGGAGCTGTTTTTT. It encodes CAWSREMGAGELFF.